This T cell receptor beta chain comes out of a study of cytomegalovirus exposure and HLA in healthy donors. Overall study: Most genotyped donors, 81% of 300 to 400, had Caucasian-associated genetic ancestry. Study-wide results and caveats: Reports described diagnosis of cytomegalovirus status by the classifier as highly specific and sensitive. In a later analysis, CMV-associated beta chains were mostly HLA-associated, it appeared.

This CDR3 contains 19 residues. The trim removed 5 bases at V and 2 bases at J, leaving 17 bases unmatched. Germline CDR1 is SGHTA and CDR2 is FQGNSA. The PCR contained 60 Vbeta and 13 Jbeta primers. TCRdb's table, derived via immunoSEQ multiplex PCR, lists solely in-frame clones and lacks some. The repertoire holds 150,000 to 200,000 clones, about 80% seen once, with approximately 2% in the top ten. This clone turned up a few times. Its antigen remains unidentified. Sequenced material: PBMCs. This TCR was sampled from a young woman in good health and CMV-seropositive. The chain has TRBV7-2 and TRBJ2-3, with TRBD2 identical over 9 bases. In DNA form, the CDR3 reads TGTGCCAGCAGCAAAGCAGGCCGCGGGGGGGCCGGGGACACAGATACGCAGTATTTT. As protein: CASSKAGRGGAGDTDTQYF.